This T cell receptor (beta chain) appears in the sequencing data of a study of long-term antiretroviral therapy in people with HIV. General study points: Clones showing expansion before ART dominated the repertoire at all time points. Post-ART samples showed increased diversity that remained below transplant donor control levels.

The immunoSEQ assay was v3.0, run at survey level. The repertoire was sequenced with immunoSEQ multiplex PCR; TCRdb's copy has only in-frame clones and lacks some. Among 18,000 or so clones listed, 80% to 90% were seen once. No donor had fewer than one pre-ART PBMC sample or fewer than two post-ART PBMC samples. Treatment of all HIV participants took place in the United States. About this clone: Its specificity is not known.

This specimen was unsorted PBMCs, taken 4.2 years after starting antiretroviral therapy. The clonotype comes from a man in his fifties or sixties with HIV.

The DNA for the CDR3 is TGCGCCAGCAGCTTGGTTGGGGGGCTGGGCACTGAAGCTTTCTTT. Its protein is CASSLVGGLGTEAFF. The gene calls are TRBV5-1 and TRBJ1-1, with a weak D call TRBD1 (6 bases). Germline CDR1 and CDR2: SGHRS and YFSETQ. The CDR3 spans 15 residues. The germline V and J ends were trimmed by 0 bases and 4 bases, with 13 bases remaining between them. The full variable domain, its missing parts supplied by reference TRBV5-1 and TRBJ1-1, is KAGVTQTPRYLIKTRGQQVTLSCSPISGHRSVSWYQQTPGQGLQFLFEYFSETQRNKGNFPGRFSGRQFSNSRSEMNVSTLELGDSALYLCASSLVGGLGTEAFFGQGTRLTVV.